This T cell receptor (beta chain) was profiled in a study of response to subunit inactivated influenza vaccine. Study conclusions and caveats: Each seasonal flu vaccination may recruit only limited new T cells, authors suggested.

As for this clonotype: Its antigen is currently unknown.

Germline V gene sequence: CDR1 ENHRY, CDR2 SYGVKD. This CDR3 has 14 amino acids. The V end lost 3 bases, the J end lost 4 bases, and 9 bases lay between the germline ends. MiXCR was run by TCRdb on the RT-PCR reads, yielding one entry per CDR3 protein. The table lists hundreds of thousands of distinct CDR3 sequences, roughly 20% of them singletons. This sequence was found in a man between 50 and 59 years old who received an inactivated influenza vaccine. This chain links TRBV10-3 with TRBJ1-4; D is unresolved. The sample was PBMCs from blood, taken approximately 5 days after vaccination. The CDR3, as DNA: TGTGCCATCAGTGATCCAGGTTATAATGAAAAACTGTTTTTT. Translated: CAISDPGYNEKLFF.